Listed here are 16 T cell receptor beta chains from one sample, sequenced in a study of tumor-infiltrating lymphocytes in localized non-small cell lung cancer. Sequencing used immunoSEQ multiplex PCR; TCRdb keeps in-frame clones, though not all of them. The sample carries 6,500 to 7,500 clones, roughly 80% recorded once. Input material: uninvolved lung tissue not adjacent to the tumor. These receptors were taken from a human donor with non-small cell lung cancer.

CDR3 in DNA: TGTGCCAGCAGTCCGGGACTAGTATCCCCAGATACGCAGTATTTT. It encodes CASSPGLVSPDTQYF. This chain links TRBV7-2 with TRBJ2-3; 8 bases are shared with TRBD2. This CDR3 is 15 amino acids long. Germline CDR1 reads SGHTA; CDR2 reads FQGNSA. Unmatched junction bases numbered 9, after V lost 6 bases and J lost 4 bases.

The CDR3 region is CASSLGAGVNGETQYF. In DNA form, the CDR3 reads TGTGCCAGCAGCTTGGGAGCGGGAGTGAACGGAGAGACCCAGTACTTC. The chain couples TRBV5-4 to TRBJ2-5; 8 bases are a match to TRBD2. Germline lookup yields CDR1 SGHNT and CDR2 YYREEE (reference sequence). The CDR3 consists of 16 residues. J was trimmed by 4 bases and V by 0 bases; bases with no gene match: 8.

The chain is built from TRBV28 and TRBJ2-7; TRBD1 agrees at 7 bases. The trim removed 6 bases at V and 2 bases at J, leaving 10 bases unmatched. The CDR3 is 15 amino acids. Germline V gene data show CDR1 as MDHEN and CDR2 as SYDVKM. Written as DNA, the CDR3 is TGTGCCAGCAGCTCACCTCGACAGGGACCCTACGAGCAGTACTTC. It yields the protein CASSSPRQGPYEQYF. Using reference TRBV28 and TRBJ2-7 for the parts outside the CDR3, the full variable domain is DVKVTQSSRYLVKRTGEKVFLECVQDMDHENMFWYRQDPGLGLRLIYFSYDVKMKEKGDIPEGYSVSREKKERFSLILESASTNQTSMYLCASSSPRQGPYEQYFGPGTRLTVT.

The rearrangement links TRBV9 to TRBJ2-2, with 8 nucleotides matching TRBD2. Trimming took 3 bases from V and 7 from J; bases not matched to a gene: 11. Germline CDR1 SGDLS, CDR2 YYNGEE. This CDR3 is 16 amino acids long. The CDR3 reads CASSALPGLVDGELFF. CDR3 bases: TGTGCCAGCAGCGCCCTCCCGGGACTAGTGGACGGGGAGCTGTTTTTT.

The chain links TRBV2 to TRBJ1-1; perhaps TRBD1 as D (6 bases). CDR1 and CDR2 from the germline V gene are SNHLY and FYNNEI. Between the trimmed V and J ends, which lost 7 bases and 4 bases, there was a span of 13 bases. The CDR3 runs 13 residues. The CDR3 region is CASTPGAGTEAFF. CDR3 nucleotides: TGTGCCAGCACCCCGGGGGCCGGCACTGAAGCTTTCTTT.

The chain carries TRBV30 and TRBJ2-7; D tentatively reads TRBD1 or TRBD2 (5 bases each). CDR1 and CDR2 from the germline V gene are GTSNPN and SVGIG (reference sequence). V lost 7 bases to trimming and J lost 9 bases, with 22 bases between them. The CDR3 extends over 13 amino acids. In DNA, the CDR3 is TGTGCCTTGGAAGGTGGGGCAATCGGGACGCAGTACTTC. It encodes CALEGGAIGTQYF.

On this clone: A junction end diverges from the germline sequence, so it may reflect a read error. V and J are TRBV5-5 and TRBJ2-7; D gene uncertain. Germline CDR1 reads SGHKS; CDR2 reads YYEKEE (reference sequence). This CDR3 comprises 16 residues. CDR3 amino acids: CASSLISNTLAGWLFF. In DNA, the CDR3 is TGTGCCAGCAGCTTAATAAGTAACACTCTTGCTGGGTGGTTGTTCTTC.

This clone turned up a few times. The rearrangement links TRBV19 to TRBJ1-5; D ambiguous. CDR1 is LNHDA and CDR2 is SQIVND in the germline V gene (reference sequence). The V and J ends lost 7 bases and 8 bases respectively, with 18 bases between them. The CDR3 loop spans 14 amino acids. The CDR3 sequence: CASNKKSNGEPQHF. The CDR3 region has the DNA TGTGCCAGTAATAAGAAGAGTAATGGGGAGCCCCAGCATTTT.

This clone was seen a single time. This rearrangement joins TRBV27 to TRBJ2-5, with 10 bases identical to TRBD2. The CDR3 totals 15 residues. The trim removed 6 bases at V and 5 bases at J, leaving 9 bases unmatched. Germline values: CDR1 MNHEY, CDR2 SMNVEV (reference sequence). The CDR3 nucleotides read TGTGCCAGCAGCCGGACTAGCGGAACCCTGGAGACCCAGTACTTC. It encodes CASSRTSGTLETQYF.

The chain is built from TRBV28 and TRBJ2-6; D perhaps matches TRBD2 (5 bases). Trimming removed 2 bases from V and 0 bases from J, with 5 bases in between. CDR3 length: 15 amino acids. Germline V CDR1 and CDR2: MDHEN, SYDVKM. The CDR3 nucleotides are TGTGCCAGCAGTTTAGGGAGCTCTGGGGCCAACGTCCTGACTTTC. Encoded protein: CASSLGSSGANVLTF. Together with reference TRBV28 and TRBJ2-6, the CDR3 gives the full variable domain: DVKVTQSSRYLVKRTGEKVFLECVQDMDHENMFWYRQDPGLGLRLIYFSYDVKMKEKGDIPEGYSVSREKKERFSLILESASTNQTSMYLCASSLGSSGANVLTFGAGSRLTVL.

In DNA, the CDR3 is TGTGCCTGGAGTACGGGGGATTCACCCCTCCACTTT. Its translation is CAWSTGDSPLHF. This chain connects TRBV30 to TRBJ1-6; possible D gene TRBD1, 5 bases. Germline assignment: CDR1 GTSNPN and CDR2 SVGIG (reference sequence). Trimming left V 2 bases short and J 8 bases short, with 7 bases between. This CDR3 spans 12 amino acids.

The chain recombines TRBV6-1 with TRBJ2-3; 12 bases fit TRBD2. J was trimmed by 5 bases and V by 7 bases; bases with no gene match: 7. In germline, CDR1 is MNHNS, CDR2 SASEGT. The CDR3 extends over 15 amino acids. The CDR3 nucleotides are TGTGCCAGCACCCGACTAGCGGGAGTCGTAGATACGCAGTATTTT. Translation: CASTRLAGVVDTQYF.

The CDR3 protein is CASSEWQGEGYTF. The CDR3 coding sequence is TGTGCCAGCAGTGAGTGGCAGGGGGAAGGCTACACCTTC. The genes are TRBV2 and TRBJ1-2; 7 bases are shared with TRBD1. The V gene end was trimmed by 3 bases and the J gene end by 8 bases; junction bases not matched to a gene: 6. Germline V gives CDR1 SNHLY, CDR2 FYNNEI. CDR3 size: 13 residues.

CDR3 amino acids: CASSFQGWAFF. Written as DNA, the CDR3 is TGTGCCAGCAGTTTTCAGGGGTGGGCTTTCTTT. The rearrangement uses TRBV28 and TRBJ1-1; the D gene is possibly TRBD1 (6 bases). CDR3 length: 11 residues. Per germline, CDR1 MDHEN and CDR2 SYDVKM. Trimming took off 3 bases at V and 11 bases at J, with 10 bases between the two ends.

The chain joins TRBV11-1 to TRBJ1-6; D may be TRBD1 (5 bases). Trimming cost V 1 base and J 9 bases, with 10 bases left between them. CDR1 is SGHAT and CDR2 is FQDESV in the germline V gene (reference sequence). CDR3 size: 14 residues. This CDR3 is CASSLVQGGSPLHF. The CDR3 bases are TGTGCCAGCAGCTTAGTCCAGGGCGGTTCACCCCTCCACTTT.

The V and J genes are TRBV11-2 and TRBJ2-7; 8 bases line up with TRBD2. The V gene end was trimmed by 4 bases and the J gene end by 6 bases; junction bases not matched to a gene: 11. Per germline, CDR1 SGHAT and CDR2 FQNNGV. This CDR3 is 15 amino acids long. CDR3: CASSSGGIESVEQYF. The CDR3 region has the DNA TGTGCCAGCAGCTCGGGGGGGATCGAGTCGGTCGAGCAGTACTTC. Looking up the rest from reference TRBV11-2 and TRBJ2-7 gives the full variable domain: EAGVAQSPRYKIIEKRQSVAFWCNPISGHATLYWYQQILGQGPKLLIQFQNNGVVDDSQLPKDRFSAERLKGVDSTLKIQPAKLEDSAVYLCASSSGGIESVEQYFGPGTRLTVT.